The sequence of this TCR beta chain was determined in a study of circulating and synovial CD4+ cells in juvenile arthritis (dated by TCRdb to 2013 to 2014). Study-wide context: TCRbeta CDR3 repertoires of circulating HLA-DR+ CD4 T cells, bulk blood CD4 T cells and synovial CD4 T cells were compared within each patient. The goal of the repertoire sequencing was to confirm that synovial clonotypes were enriched in a circulating synovial-like CD4 T cell subset.

Findings and caveats that apply to the study as a whole: No difference between circulating pathogenic-like lymphocytes and bulk blood T cells was detected by traditional Vbeta family usage analysis. Because overlap with synovium was found to increase with sequencing depth, the full repertoire overlap was likely underestimated by the measured shared-clonotype fractions. Synovial and circulating pathogenic-like lymphocyte repertoires were less diverse than bulk blood CD4 repertoires, with some CPL samples as oligoclonal as synovium. Circulating pathogenic-like lymphocytes clustered together with synovial T cells and shared a substantially larger fraction of CDR3 sequences with synovium than bulk blood did. CPL and bulk blood CD4 samples differed in T cell genome counts by at least an order of magnitude, so sample-size effects were addressed.

CDR1 and CDR2 were assigned from the germline V gene as SGHTA and FQGNSA. Trimming removed 6 bases from V and 7 bases from J; the gene matches leave 9 bases unexplained. From cysteine to phenylalanine, the CDR3 is 13 amino acids long. The read is trimmed to its CDR3 DNA, 39 bases read in frame from base 1. About this clone itself: Its antigen is not yet known. Base quality data are lacking; no much larger clone is found one base away.

Preparation of the library involved the immunoSEQ multiplex PCR assay. TCRbeta CDR3 sequencing was carried out by an external provider as a commercial service. The paper's data handling went like this. The analyses used productive nucleotide sequences together with amino acid sequences obtained by in silico translation. Diversity was measured as Renyi entropy over a range of alpha values, and the median of 200 repeated subsamples was taken to equalise sample size. Pairwise repertoire distance was calculated as one minus the Chao-modified Jaccard index to correct for under-sampling and was used for clustering. Frequency-weighted overlap with synovial clonotypes was calculated across 200 sample sizes, using 200 draws without replacement for each, and the value reported was the one at the size of the smaller sample. As stored in TCRdb, this immuneACCESS dataset retains in-frame rearrangements with V and J assigned. A fraction of the clones does not appear; measured against another copy, unresolved V genes explain less than half of the discrepancy, and the remainder lacks a known reason. V, J and clone size derive from that table, while D and trimming were established from the DNA sequence. This sample holds 30,000 to 40,000 clones; roughly 95% were observed only once. The ten largest clones capture around 0.7% of the sample.

Donors of the sequenced samples were patients with active juvenile idiopathic arthritis. Cells were sorted right after thawing, and dead cells were excluded with Live/Dead Fixable Near-IR Stain. The origin of this receptor is a human donor with juvenile idiopathic arthritis. The chain is made from TRBV7-2 and TRBJ2-7; TRBD1 matches 7 bases in the middle. Material: CD4+ T cells from blood. The CDR3 loop reads CASRSDRVGEQYF. The nucleotide sequence is given as TGTGCCAGCAGATCTGACAGGGTGGGGGAGCAGTACTTC.